This TCR beta chain was captured in a study of OX40 agonist ivuxolimab in advanced cancers. Study as a whole: Ivuxolimab, an antibody acting as an agonist of OX40 (CD134), was used to treat patients. There were three patients with partial responses, one having hepatocellular carcinoma and two cutaneous melanoma.

TCRdb keeps only in-frame clones here, not all; method: immunoSEQ multiplex PCR. The sample has about 93,000 clones, roughly 92% seen once; the top ten hold around 3%. The CDR3 length is 17 residues. The germline V and J ends were trimmed by 4 bases and 1 base, with 19 bases remaining between them. Looked up from germline, CDR1 is SGHAT and CDR2 is FQNNGV. The source was CD4+ or CD8+ T cells sorted from blood, collected in a trial of the OX40 agonist ivuxolimab. The source of this sequence is an adult with an advanced solid tumor such as melanoma, head and neck, liver or kidney cancer. This chain uses TRBV11-2 with TRBJ1-1; TRBD1 is a possible D gene (5 bases). The CDR3 region has the DNA TGTGCCAGCAGCTCCCCCTGGGGGAGGGAGGGGAACACTGAAGCTTTCTTT. It yields the protein CASSSPWGREGNTEAFF.